Below are 21 T cell receptor beta chains sequenced from a single sample in a study of T cell changes during pregnancy in multiple sclerosis. The protocol was immunoSEQ multiplex PCR, while the TCRdb copy is restricted to in-frame clones and leaves out a portion. The sample carries some 85,000 clones, around 94% recorded once. Here the sequenced sample was peripheral blood, taken in the third trimester of pregnancy. The receptors were gathered from a female donor with multiple sclerosis, enrolled in a pregnancy study.

The chain is built from TRBV19 and TRBJ2-1; TRBD2 is a possible D gene (6 bases). CDR3 length: 13 residues. Germline CDR1 and CDR2: LNHDA and SQIVND (reference sequence). Trimming removed 2 bases at V and 8 bases at J, with 10 bases between. CDR3 nucleotides: TGTGCCAGTAGTATAACGGGAGTCTATGAGCAGTTCTTC. It encodes CASSITGVYEQFF.

The V call is TRBV15, the J call TRBJ2-2; 11 positions agree with TRBD2. With 2 bases clipped from V and 5 bases from J, the junction kept 7 bases outside the gene matches. This CDR3 comprises 17 residues. CDR1 LNHNV and CDR2 YYDKDF come from the germline V gene (reference sequence). CDR3 protein: CATSRPRTSGRTGELFF. CDR3 DNA sequence: TGTGCCACCAGCAGACCCCGTACTAGCGGGAGAACCGGGGAGCTGTTTTTT.

The chain recombines TRBV7-6 with TRBJ2-2; 9 bases agree with TRBD1. V shed 6 bases, J shed 0 bases, and the junction held 8 bases outside the gene matches. Germline CDR1 is SGHVS and CDR2 is FNYEAQ. The CDR3 totals 17 residues. The CDR3 region has the DNA TGTGCCAGCAGTTCGGACAGGGGTCGCCCGAACACCGGGGAGCTGTTTTTT. Its protein is CASSSDRGRPNTGELFF.

The rearrangement links TRBV4-1 to TRBJ2-3; D is unclear. The CDR3 is 14 amino acids. Trimming cost V 0 bases and J 3 bases, with 7 bases left between them. Germline V gives CDR1 MGHRA, CDR2 YSYEKL. DNA for the CDR3: TGCGCCAGCAGCCAAGATCGTAGTACAGATACGCAGTATTTT. Protein: CASSQDRSTDTQYF.

The chain is built from TRBV9 and TRBJ2-7; D unresolved. The V and J ends lost 0 bases and 2 bases respectively, with 9 bases between them. The CDR3 loop spans 14 amino acids. Germline lookup yields CDR1 SGDLS and CDR2 YYNGEE. CDR3 bases: TGTGCCAGCAGCGTAGAACCCAGTACCTACGAGCAGTACTTC. This gives the protein CASSVEPSTYEQYF. Together with reference TRBV9 and TRBJ2-7, the CDR3 gives the full variable domain: DSGVTQTPKHLITATGQRVTLRCSPRSGDLSVYWYQQSLDQGLQFLIQYYNGEERAKGNILERFSAQQFPDLHSELNLSSLELGDSALYFCASSVEPSTYEQYFGPGTRLTVT.

The V call is TRBV6-1, the J call TRBJ2-3; 12 bases match TRBD1. From germline, CDR1 is MNHNS and CDR2 SASEGT. V shed 4 bases, J shed 3 bases, and the junction held 11 bases outside the gene matches. The CDR3 loop spans 18 amino acids. The CDR3 DNA is TGTGCCAGCAGTGGCCTACGGGACAGGGGGCGACGAACAGATACGCAGTATTTT. Translating it yields CASSGLRDRGRRTDTQYF.

The rearrangement joins TRBV27 to TRBJ2-7; TRBD2 aligns across 7 bases. The CDR3 loop spans 14 amino acids. Losses at the gene ends were 0 bases for V and 4 bases for J; bases not matched to a gene: 3. The germline CDR1 and CDR2 sequences are MNHEY and SMNVEV (reference sequence). CDR3 nucleotides: TGTGCCAGCAGTTTATCGCGGGAGCGATACGAGCAGTACTTC. Encoded protein: CASSLSRERYEQYF.

CDR3 sequence: CASSPGTSPYNEQFF. In DNA, the CDR3 is TGTGCCAGCAGCCCCGGGACTAGCCCATACAATGAGCAGTTCTTC. The gene calls are TRBV27 and TRBJ2-1; 9 bases align to TRBD2. The CDR3 consists of 15 residues. Losses at the gene ends were 6 bases for V and 4 bases for J; bases not matched to a gene: 7. The germline CDR1 and CDR2 sequences are MNHEY and SMNVEV (reference sequence).

The V gene is TRBV4-2, the J gene TRBJ2-7; 9 nucleotides line up with TRBD1. The trim removed 3 bases at V and 3 bases at J, leaving 0 bases unmatched. CDR1 and CDR2 (germline): LGHNA, YNFKEQ. CDR3 size: 13 residues. This chain's CDR3 is CASSQDRGYEQYF. The CDR3 bases are TGTGCCAGCAGCCAGGACAGGGGCTACGAGCAGTACTTC.

This clone was counted a single time. The chain has TRBV6-1 and TRBJ1-1; D not resolved. The CDR3 length is 15 residues. CDR1 is MNHNS and CDR2 is SASEGT in the germline V gene. V was clipped by 1 base and J by 6 bases, with 15 bases between them. The CDR3 coding sequence is TGTGCCAGCAGTGAAGGGGTAGTTACCGGGGCTGAAGCTTTCTTT. It translates to CASSEGVVTGAEAFF.

The genes are TRBV7-2 and TRBJ1-1; D is unresolved. Germline assignment: CDR1 SGHTA and CDR2 FQGNSA. The CDR3 sequence is 13 residues long. V dropped 1 base and J dropped 4 bases, with 7 bases sitting between them. The CDR3: CASSLVRRTEAFF. The CDR3 nucleotides read TGTGCCAGCAGCTTAGTTCGTCGCACTGAAGCTTTCTTT. Together with reference TRBV7-2 and TRBJ1-1, the CDR3 gives the full variable domain: GAGVSQSPSNKVTEKGKDVELRCDPISGHTALYWYRQSLGQGLEFLIYFQGNSAPDKSGLPSDRFSAERTGGSVSTLTIQRTQQEDSAVYLCASSLVRRTEAFFGQGTRLTVV.

The V and J genes are TRBV27 and TRBJ1-1; D is possibly TRBD1 (5 bases). The CDR3 has 14 residues. V lost 0 bases and J 3 bases, leaving 8 bases between the germline ends. The germline V gene encodes CDR1 MNHEY and CDR2 SMNVEV (reference sequence). In DNA, the CDR3 is TGTGCCAGCAGTTTATCGGGACTCCACACTGAAGCTTTCTTT. Residues: CASSLSGLHTEAFF.

The chain uses TRBV28 and TRBJ2-7; D is possibly TRBD1 (6 bases). Germline-derived CDR1 and CDR2 are MDHEN and SYDVKM. The CDR3 is made up of 14 amino acids. V was pared by 4 bases and J by 5 bases, with 15 bases between. This chain's CDR3 is CASSSQGSRDEQYF. CDR3 DNA: TGTGCCAGCAGTTCACAGGGCAGTAGGGACGAGCAGTACTTC.

The chain recombines TRBV2 with TRBJ1-1, with D possibly matching TRBD1 (6 bases). This CDR3 is 11 amino acids long. The V end was cut by 8 bases, the J end by 4 bases, with 8 bases between. Germline V gives CDR1 SNHLY, CDR2 FYNNEI. CDR3 residues: CASSQGTEAFF. Written as DNA, the CDR3 is TGTGCCAGCTCACAGGGCACTGAAGCTTTCTTT.

This clone was recorded only once. This chain joins TRBV19 and TRBJ1-5, with a tentative D call TRBD1 (6 bases). The length of the CDR3 is 16 residues. V dropped 4 bases and J dropped 5 bases, with 18 bases sitting between them. The V gene's germline CDR1 is LNHDA and CDR2 SQIVND (reference sequence). As DNA, the CDR3 is TGTGCCAGTAGTAAAACAGGGTTGATCGTTTATCAGCCCCAGCATTTT. Encoded protein: CASSKTGLIVYQPQHF. Combining the CDR3 with reference TRBV19 and TRBJ1-5 gives the whole variable domain DGGITQSPKYLFRKEGQNVTLSCEQNLNHDAMYWYRQDPGQGLRLIYYSQIVNDFQKGDIAEGYSVSREKKESFPLTVTSAQKNPTAFYLCASSKTGLIVYQPQHFGDGTRLSIL.

This chain joins TRBV5-8 and TRBJ1-4, with 7 bases that match TRBD1. The trim removed 4 bases at V and 8 bases at J, leaving 11 bases unmatched. CDR1 is SGHTS and CDR2 is YDEGEE in the germline V gene. CDR3 length equals 15 residues. CDR3 in amino acids: CASSPGAGGAEKLFF. The CDR3 DNA follows: TGTGCCAGCAGCCCCGGGGCAGGGGGAGCCGAAAAACTGTTTTTT.

V and J are TRBV7-9 and TRBJ1-1, with 10 bases that match TRBD1. There are 19 residues in the CDR3. V gave up 0 bases and J gave up 0 bases; unmatched junction bases: 10. Germline-derived CDR1 and CDR2 are SEHNR and FQNEAQ (reference sequence). The CDR3 loop reads CASSLAATRDRGMNTEAFF. CDR3 sequence (DNA): TGTGCCAGCAGCTTAGCAGCCACGAGGGACAGGGGAATGAACACTGAAGCTTTCTTT. Filled out from reference TRBV7-9 and TRBJ1-1, the complete variable domain reads DTGVSQNPRHKITKRGQNVTFRCDPISEHNRLYWYRQTLGQGPEFLTYFQNEAQLEKSRLLSDRFSAERPKGSFSTLEIQRTEQGDSAMYLCASSLAATRDRGMNTEAFFGQGTRLTVV.

The chain has TRBV30 and TRBJ2-7; TRBD1 might be the D (6 bases). V lost 2 bases, J lost 4 bases, and 18 bases lay in between. The CDR3 is 15 amino acids. In germline, CDR1 is GTSNPN, CDR2 SVGIG (reference sequence). The CDR3 spells CAWSRAGAEVYEQYF. CDR3 DNA sequence: TGTGCCTGGAGTAGAGCAGGGGCGGAGGTATACGAGCAGTACTTC.

The chain joins TRBV2 to TRBJ2-7, with D possibly TRBD1 on 5 matching bases. V lost 7 bases, J lost 2 bases, and 9 bases lay in between. Per germline, CDR1 SNHLY and CDR2 FYNNEI. The CDR3 spans 12 residues. This chain's CDR3 is CASKTGPYEQYF. DNA for the CDR3: TGTGCCAGCAAAACAGGACCCTACGAGCAGTACTTC.

This clone has just one count. V usage is TRBV6-6 and J usage is TRBJ1-1; 9 bases map to TRBD1. Germline V lookup: CDR1 MNHNY, CDR2 SVGAGI (reference sequence). CDR3 length: 16 residues. V lost 4 bases, J lost 4 bases, and 10 bases stayed unmatched. The CDR3 sequence is CASSSSRDRAGTEAFF. In nucleotides, the CDR3 is TGTGCCAGCAGTTCATCGAGGGACAGGGCTGGCACTGAAGCTTTCTTT.

The chain recombines TRBV2 with TRBJ1-5; D gene ambiguous. The V end was cut by 6 bases, the J end by 0 bases, with 6 bases between. The germline V gene encodes CDR1 SNHLY and CDR2 FYNNEI. The CDR3 contains 13 residues. CDR3 region: CASRSYSNQPQHF. DNA for the CDR3: TGTGCCAGCAGATCTTATAGCAATCAGCCCCAGCATTTT.